The 26 T cell receptor beta chains in this list originate from one sample, sequenced in a study of OX40 agonist ivuxolimab in advanced cancers. The table came from immunoSEQ multiplex PCR; TCRdb's copy has only in-frame clones and leaves some out. The sample has 50,000 to 70,000 clones; about 83% are singletons. Sequencing used CD4+ or CD8+ T cells sorted from blood, obtained in a trial of the OX40 agonist ivuxolimab. These receptors originate from an adult with an advanced solid tumor such as melanoma, head and neck, liver or kidney cancer.

This clone was counted a single time. This chain uses TRBV6-4 with TRBJ1-1, with a weak D call TRBD1 (5 bases). This CDR3 spans 14 amino acids. V shed 3 bases and J shed 4 bases, with 12 bases lying between them. Germline values: CDR1 MRHNA, CDR2 SNTAGT. The DNA of the CDR3 is TGTGCCAGCAGTGAAGGCCCGAGGGGCACTGAAGCTTTCTTT. Protein product: CASSEGPRGTEAFF.

The chain joins TRBV5-6 to TRBJ1-2; D is possibly TRBD1 (6 bases). The CDR3 has 16 residues. Trimming removed 3 bases from V and 8 bases from J, with 23 bases in between. In germline, CDR1 is SGHDT, CDR2 YYEEEE. The CDR3 is CASSSARGGLLEGYTF. The CDR3, as DNA: TGTGCCAGCAGCTCGGCCCGCGGGGGCCTTTTAGAGGGCTACACCTTC.

The chain recombines TRBV19 with TRBJ1-5; D unclear. This CDR3 region has 15 residues. Germline V gene lookup returns CDR1 LNHDA and CDR2 SQIVND (reference sequence). Trimming took off 5 bases at V and 7 bases at J, with 18 bases between the two ends. CDR3 nucleotides: TGTGCCAGTAGTCGTCTCTCCTTTGGCGGCCAGCCCCAGCATTTT. Translation gives CASSRLSFGGQPQHF.

The V gene is TRBV6-1, the J gene TRBJ2-5; TRBD1 might be the D (5 bases). Per the germline V gene, CDR1 is MNHNS and CDR2 is SASEGT. V was trimmed by 4 bases and J by 2 bases, leaving 14 bases between them. This CDR3 spans 15 amino acids. The CDR3 loop reads CASSGGQGPQETQYF. The CDR3 bases are TGTGCCAGCAGTGGAGGCCAGGGTCCGCAAGAGACCCAGTACTTC.

This chain uses TRBV6-5 with TRBJ2-1; D not resolved. This CDR3 comprises 13 residues. Germline CDR1 is MNHEY and CDR2 is SVGAGI. V lost 6 bases and J lost 4, with 10 bases in between. The CDR3 DNA is TGTGCCAGCAGGAAGGGCCAGTACAATGAGCAGTTCTTC. It yields the protein CASRKGQYNEQFF.

V gene TRBV5-6 combines with J gene TRBJ1-6; 7 bases match TRBD1. There are 18 residues in the CDR3. The V gene's germline CDR1 is SGHDT and CDR2 YYEEEE. V lost 5 bases and J lost 0; bases outside the gene matches: 11. CDR3 in DNA: TGTGCCAGCAGGACCGACAGGGAGCAGGGCTCCTATAATTCACCCCTCCACTTT. It specifies CASRTDREQGSYNSPLHF. Full variable domain (rest looked up from reference TRBV5-6 and TRBJ1-6): DAGVTQSPTHLIKTRGQQVTLRCSPKSGHDTVSWYQQALGQGPQFIFQYYEEEERQRGNFPDRFSGHQFPNYSSELNVNALLLGDSALYLCASRTDREQGSYNSPLHFGNGTRLTVT.

V and J are TRBV10-3 and TRBJ2-7, with 10 bases identical to TRBD2. This CDR3 comprises 16 residues. J was trimmed by 3 bases and V by 2 bases; bases with no gene match: 7. Germline V gene data show CDR1 as ENHRY and CDR2 as SYGVKD. The CDR3 sequence is CAISEPPGTSDYEQYF. Here the CDR3 DNA reads TGTGCCATCAGTGAGCCACCCGGGACTAGCGACTACGAGCAGTACTTC.

A few counts support this clone. This chain connects TRBV4-1 to TRBJ1-2; maybe TRBD1 (5 bases). V gave up 4 bases and J gave up 8 bases, with 20 bases separating them. CDR3 length: 15 amino acids. Germline CDR1 MGHRA, CDR2 YSYEKL. CDR3 coding DNA: TGCGCCAGCAGCCCAGAGACAGAATCGTATAGGGGCTACACCTTC. This codes for CASSPETESYRGYTF.

This chain connects TRBV18 to TRBJ2-5; D possibly matches TRBD1 or TRBD2 (6 bases each). The V gene lost 0 bases and the J gene lost 5 bases, with 10 bases spanning the gap. In germline, CDR1 is KGHSH, CDR2 LQKENI. The CDR3 covers 14 residues. CDR3 nucleotides: TGTGCCAGCTCACCACCAGGAGGGGGGGAGACCCAGTACTTC. Amino acids: CASSPPGGGETQYF.

V is TRBV6-6 and J is TRBJ2-2, with TRBD2 matching over 9 bases. There are 16 residues in the CDR3. V was pared by 5 bases and J by 2 bases, with 6 bases of the junction left unmatched. Germline V gene lookup returns CDR1 MNHNY and CDR2 SVGAGI (reference sequence). The CDR3 DNA follows: TGTGCCAGCAGTACCCGACTAGCGGCAAACACCGGGGAGCTGTTTTTT. It codes for CASSTRLAANTGELFF.

J is TRBJ2-3 and V is TRBV6-5; D possibly uses TRBD1 or TRBD2 (5 bases each). Germline CDR1 is MNHEY and CDR2 is SVGAGI. The V and J ends lost 4 bases and 7 bases respectively, with 15 bases between them. The CDR3 is made up of 14 amino acids. CDR3 bases: TGTGCCAGCAGTTCATACATCGGGGCATATACGCAGTATTTT. Residues: CASSSYIGAYTQYF.

The chain combines TRBV7-8 with TRBJ1-1; perhaps TRBD1 as D (5 bases). V was cut by 2 bases and J by 4 bases, with 17 bases left in between. The CDR3 is 16 amino acids. Germline V CDR1 and CDR2: SGHVS, FQNEAQ. In DNA form, the CDR3 reads TGTGCCAGCAGCTTACCTGACCTTTGGGGGTTCACTGAAGCTTTCTTT. Translating it yields CASSLPDLWGFTEAFF.

This rearrangement joins TRBV18 to TRBJ1-1, with 11 bases lining up with TRBD1. V shed 3 bases and J 6 bases; nucleotides not matched to a gene: 0. Germline CDR1 KGHSH, CDR2 LQKENI. The CDR3 runs 13 residues. CDR3 region: CASSPDRGPEAFF. CDR3 sequence (DNA): TGTGCCAGCTCACCGGACAGGGGGCCTGAAGCTTTCTTT.

This chain's CDR3 is CASSPPGPTGTEAFF. Written as DNA, the CDR3 is TGTGCCAGCTCACCGCCGGGCCCTACCGGCACTGAAGCTTTCTTT. The V call is TRBV18, the J call TRBJ1-1; D is ambiguous. CDR3 length: 15 residues. Germline loops: CDR1 KGHSH, CDR2 LQKENI. V lost 3 bases and J lost 4, with 15 bases in between.

The chain has TRBV11-2 and TRBJ1-2; D perhaps matches TRBD1 (5 bases). The V end lost 7 bases, the J end lost 12 bases, and 18 bases lay between the germline ends. The V gene's germline CDR1 is SGHAT and CDR2 FQNNGV. The CDR3 runs 12 residues. CDR3 DNA sequence: TGTGCCAGCACCCCAGTGGGCAGGGCGGACACCTTC. As protein: CASTPVGRADTF. The variable domain in full, completed from reference TRBV11-2 and TRBJ1-2, reads EAGVAQSPRYKIIEKRQSVAFWCNPISGHATLYWYQQILGQGPKLLIQFQNNGVVDDSQLPKDRFSAERLKGVDSTLKIQPAKLEDSAVYLCASTPVGRADTFGSGTRLTVV.

The rearrangement joins TRBV20-1 to TRBJ1-5; D call uncertain. The CDR3 loop spans 10 amino acids. Germline CDR1 DFQATT, CDR2 SNEGSKA (reference sequence). Trimming took 1 base from V and 7 from J, leaving 2 bases between them. The CDR3 bases are TGCAGTGCTAGAGGACAGCCCCAGCATTTT. Translated: CSARGQPQHF.

This clone was counted a few times. This chain connects TRBV7-2 to TRBJ2-7; TRBD1 matches at 9 bases. Germline V gene lookup returns CDR1 SGHTA and CDR2 FQGNSA. The CDR3 is 14 residues long. V was pared by 5 bases and J by 4 bases, with 6 bases of the junction left unmatched. The chain's CDR3 is CASSAGTGMYEQYF. CDR3 nucleotides: TGTGCCAGCAGCGCCGGGACAGGGATGTACGAGCAGTACTTC.

J is TRBJ1-2 and V is TRBV5-1; perhaps TRBD1 as D (5 bases). Germline lookup yields CDR1 SGHRS and CDR2 YFSETQ. The CDR3 consists of 15 residues. The V end lost 2 bases, the J end lost 2 bases, and 13 bases lay between the germline ends. In DNA, the CDR3 is TGCGCCAGCAGCTTTCTCGTTGGACAAAACTATGGCTACACCTTC. Amino acids: CASSFLVGQNYGYTF.

The J gene is TRBJ2-2, the V gene TRBV5-6; D remains ambiguous. The V end lost 0 bases, the J end lost 3 bases, and 9 bases lay between the germline ends. The V gene's germline CDR1 is SGHDT and CDR2 YYEEEE. This CDR3 spans 15 amino acids. This CDR3 reads CASSLEQRYTGELFF. In DNA, the CDR3 is TGTGCCAGCAGCTTGGAACAGAGATACACCGGGGAGCTGTTTTTT.

This clone was counted only a few times. The chain employs TRBV7-3 and TRBJ2-2; TRBD2 aligns across 7 bases. This CDR3 comprises 17 residues. V shed 3 bases, J shed 3 bases, and the junction held 10 bases outside the gene matches. CDR1 is SGHTA and CDR2 is FQGTGA in the germline V gene. The CDR3 region has the DNA TGTGCCAGCAGCTTGAAAAGCGGGGTATGGGACACCGGGGAGCTGTTTTTT. This encodes CASSLKSGVWDTGELFF.

The rearrangement uses TRBV28 and TRBJ1-4; D unresolved. The germline gives CDR1 MDHEN, CDR2 SYDVKM. The CDR3 is made up of 15 amino acids. The V gene lost 6 bases and the J gene lost 6 bases, with 17 bases spanning the gap. In DNA form, the CDR3 reads TGTGCCAGCAGCCCGAATCAGAGGGTATATGAAAAACTGTTTTTT. This encodes CASSPNQRVYEKLFF.

The rearrangement links TRBV9 to TRBJ2-3; no firm D call. This CDR3 contains 15 residues. Trimming removed 4 bases at V and 0 bases at J, with 12 bases between. In germline, CDR1 is SGDLS, CDR2 YYNGEE. CDR3 sequence reads: CASSPRELSTDTQYF. CDR3 coding DNA: TGTGCCAGCAGCCCCCGTGAGCTAAGCACAGATACGCAGTATTTT.

This clone is a singleton in its sample. CDR3 residues: CASRGGSGRTYNEQFF. CDR3 DNA: TGCGCCAGCAGGGGAGGATCCGGGAGGACCTACAATGAGCAGTTCTTC. The J gene is TRBJ2-1, the V gene TRBV10-1; TRBD2 matches at 7 bases. Trimming removed 6 bases from V and 2 bases from J; junction bases left unmatched: 10. Germline loops: CDR1 WNHNN, CDR2 SYGVQD (reference sequence). This CDR3 contains 16 residues.

The genes are TRBV28 and TRBJ2-6, with TRBD1 as a possible D gene (5 bases). The CDR3 loop spans 16 amino acids. Germline-derived CDR1 and CDR2 are MDHEN and SYDVKM. V dropped 7 bases and J dropped 0 bases, with 13 bases sitting between them. In nucleotides, the CDR3 is TGTGCCAGCACCCCAGGGTTTTCCTCTGGGGCCAACGTCCTGACTTTC. Its protein is CASTPGFSSGANVLTF.

The rearrangement uses TRBV7-6 and TRBJ1-5; no definite D call. Germline CDR1 is SGHVS and CDR2 is FNYEAQ. This CDR3 has 13 residues. The V and J ends lost 1 base and 5 bases respectively, with 6 bases between them. The CDR3, as DNA: TGTGCCAGCAGCTTAGGCCAATATCAGCCCCAGCATTTT. This translates into CASSLGQYQPQHF.

J is TRBJ1-5 and V is TRBV30; D call uncertain. Trimming left V 5 bases short and J 2 bases short, with 10 bases between. The V gene's germline CDR1 is GTSNPN and CDR2 SVGIG (reference sequence). The CDR3 covers 13 residues. The CDR3 reads CAWGWKGNQPQHF. Here the CDR3 DNA reads TGTGCCTGGGGGTGGAAGGGCAATCAGCCCCAGCATTTT.